This TCR beta chain was documented in a study of T cell responses to AZD1222 COVID-19 vaccine. The V segment lost 4 bases and the J segment 7 bases; nucleotides outside the gene matches: 12. Germline V gene lookup returns CDR1 SGDLS and CDR2 YYNGEE. The CDR3 loop spans 17 amino acids. Repertoires were generated with immunoSEQ multiplex PCR, while TCRdb's copy carries only in-frame clones and drops some. The table shows over 60,000 clones, with more than 75% occurring only once. Here the sequenced sample was peripheral blood, taken 28 days after the second dose of the MenACWY control vaccine. The genes are TRBV9 and TRBJ1-5, with TRBD1 matching 12 bases. The TCR originated in an adult who received the MenACWY meningococcal vaccine as a control. CDR3 amino acids: CASSPIRDRGRGQPQHF. The CDR3 bases are TGTGCCAGCAGCCCGATCCGGGACAGGGGGCGGGGGCAGCCCCAGCATTTT.